This T cell receptor beta chain was retrieved from a study of blood T cells in healthy people across ages. The authors ran a second PCR of roughly 6 to 12 cycles using a sample-barcoded 5' primer and a J-beta primer mix. MiXCR was run by TCRdb on the 5' RACE reads, yielding one entry per CDR3 protein. This sample carries hundreds of thousands of distinct CDR3 sequences, roughly 30% of them seen once, and the ten largest clones take over 15%. J lost 9 bases, V lost 11 bases, and 25 bases had no gene match. Germline CDR1 and CDR2: KGHSH and LQKENI. There are 17 residues in the CDR3. Sequencing used blood. The receptor was isolated from a woman of 80 years or more in good health. The rearrangement links TRBV18 to TRBJ1-5, with 7 bases lining up with TRBD1. The CDR3 here is CASPTDFTTGMAGPQHF. The DNA for the CDR3 is TGTGCCTCACCTACCGACTTTACGACAGGGATGGCTGGGCCCCAGCATTTT.